What follows is one T cell receptor beta chain and its context. Its matching antigen is unknown. TCRdb analysed the reads with MiXCR anew, one entry per CDR3 protein. The sample lists some 900,000 distinct CDR3 sequences, 30% to 35% seen once, with 9.5% to 15% in the top ten. The sample originates from a study of T cell repertoires in cytomegalovirus infection. Overall study findings and caveats: HLA-C-restricted CMV clonotypes gave the most frequent clonotype in two of eight donors.

The CDR3 totals 14 residues. Germline trimming cut 6 bases from V and 4 bases from J; bases unmatched to any gene: 8. This chain uses TRBV12-3 or TRBV12-4 with TRBJ1-2; 7 positions agree with TRBD1. The source material was cultured CD8+ T cells from PBMCs, sampled from culture after CMV antigen stimulation. The clonotype originates from a human donor in good health (CMV status not recorded). Some clones in this sample may be carry-over from other donors' samples. CDR3 amino acids: CASSRDRVAYGYTF. In DNA form, the CDR3 reads TGTGCCAGCAGCCGAGACAGGGTGGCCTATGGCTACACCTTC.